Listed below are T cell receptor beta chains from one sample, sequenced in a study of blood T cell repertoires in COVID-19. The method was immunoSEQ multiplex PCR; TCRdb's version includes in-frame clones alone and lacks a portion of them. The sample carries about 100,000 clones, 75% to 90% recorded once. The sample comprised peripheral blood. All receptors come from a woman aged 45 to 65 with COVID-19, enrolled during active disease. The CDR3 runs from the conserved cysteine through the conserved F or W. Fields, in order: V gene, D gene, clone size, J gene, CDR3 protein, CDR3 DNA. A D gene is named only where the DNA matches it firmly. Where a row states a size, it is once, few, many or the class of an expanded clone; other rows omit it.

TRBV4-3	.	.	TRBJ2-1	CASSLRADISYNEQFF	TGCGCCAGCAGCCTGAGGGCGGATATCTCCTACAATGAGCAGTTCTTC
TRBV9	TRBD2	.	TRBJ2-1	CASSVVSSGVNEQFF	TGTGCCAGCAGCGTAGTATCTAGCGGGGTCAATGAGCAGTTCTTC
TRBV28	.	.	TRBJ1-5	CASSPPDTMSNQPQHF	TGTGCCAGCAGTCCGCCGGACACTATGAGCAATCAGCCCCAGCATTTT
TRBV30	TRBD1	.	TRBJ2-1	CAWSPPDRDLYNEQFF	TGTGCCTGGAGTCCCCCCGACAGGGACCTGTACAATGAGCAGTTCTTC
TRBV7-3	.	.	TRBJ1-1	CASSLNGQEATEAFF	TGTGCCAGCAGCTTAAACGGGCAGGAGGCCACTGAAGCTTTCTTT
TRBV5-1	.	.	TRBJ2-2	CASSLAVGGANTGELFF	TGCGCCAGCAGCTTGGCCGTGGGAGGAGCGAACACCGGGGAGCTGTTTTTT
TRBV19	.	.	TRBJ2-7	CASSYSTTYEQYF	TGTGCCAGTAGTTATAGTACCACCTACGAGCAGTACTTC
TRBV6-5	.	.	TRBJ1-3	CASSYTLAAGNTIYF	TGTGCCAGCAGTTACACCCTGGCGGCTGGAAACACCATATATTTT
TRBV2	TRBD1	.	TRBJ2-1	CASSPQGARIGEQFF	TGTGCCAGCAGTCCCCAGGGGGCGCGCATCGGTGAGCAGTTCTTC
TRBV11-2	.	once	TRBJ1-5	CASSLEGSGNQPQHF	TGTGCCAGCAGCTTAGAGGGCTCCGGCAATCAGCCCCAGCATTTT
TRBV5-1	TRBD2	.	TRBJ2-2	CASSHGTSGGAAGELFF	TGCGCCAGCAGCCATGGGACTAGCGGGGGGGCTGCCGGGGAGCTGTTTTTT
TRBV24-1	.	.	TRBJ1-5	CATREDLVGNQPQHF	TGTGCCACCAGGGAGGACCTAGTGGGCAATCAGCCCCAGCATTTT
TRBV2	.	.	TRBJ1-3	CASSAGTPGNTIYF	TGTGCCAGCAGCGCCGGGACACCTGGAAACACCATATATTTT
TRBV18	TRBD1	.	TRBJ1-4	CASSPDRGHEKLFF	TGTGCCAGCTCACCGGACAGGGGGCATGAAAAACTGTTTTTT
TRBV29-1	TRBD2	.	TRBJ2-1	CSVELGTSGNEQFF	TGCAGCGTTGAACTCGGGACTAGCGGCAATGAGCAGTTCTTC
TRBV11-3	TRBD2	.	TRBJ2-5	CASSLFLAGGQETQYF	TGTGCCAGCAGCTTATTCCTAGCGGGGGGTCAAGAGACCCAGTACTTC
TRBV20-1	.	.	TRBJ1-1	CSLPLNTEAFF	TGCTCTCTCCCCCTGAACACTGAAGCTTTCTTT
TRBV11-1	TRBD1	.	TRBJ2-7	CASSFPGTGSYEQYF	TGTGCCAGCAGCTTCCCTGGGACAGGTAGTTACGAGCAGTACTTC
TRBV6-6	TRBD1	.	TRBJ2-7	CASSPGQGPHEQYF	TGTGCCAGCAGCCCCGGACAGGGGCCCCACGAGCAGTACTTC
TRBV30	TRBD2	.	TRBJ2-5	CAWSPGGPIWETQYF	TGTGCCTGGAGCCCGGGGGGGCCTATTTGGGAGACCCAGTACTTC
TRBV21-1	.	.	TRBJ2-1	CASSKLERCSYNEQFF	TGTGCCAGCAGCAAACTCGAGCGGTGCTCCTACAATGAGCAGTTCTTC
TRBV5-6	.	.	TRBJ2-3	CASSLYRGGTDTQYF	TGTGCCAGCAGCTTGTACAGGGGGGGTACAGATACGCAGTATTTT
TRBV13	TRBD2	.	TRBJ2-4	CASSLGGLAGIVAKNIQYF	TGTGCCAGCAGCTTAGGTGGACTAGCGGGGATTGTGGCCAAAAACATTCAGTACTTC
TRBV4-2	.	.	TRBJ1-6	CASRSGSGSGSYNSPLHF	TGTGCCAGCAGGTCTGGCAGCGGGTCCGGCTCCTATAATTCACCCCTCCACTTT
TRBV9	.	.	TRBJ2-7	CASSPRDFTYYEQYF	TGTGCCAGCAGCCCGAGGGACTTCACCTACTACGAGCAGTACTTC
TRBV27	TRBD1	.	TRBJ2-7	CASSLSPPGQAYSYEQYF	TGTGCCAGCAGTTTATCCCCCCCGGGACAGGCTTACTCCTACGAGCAGTACTTC
TRBV9	.	few	TRBJ2-3	CASTQGRGGPDTQYF	TGTGCCAGCACCCAAGGTAGGGGGGGCCCAGATACGCAGTATTTT
TRBV18	.	.	TRBJ2-7	CASSSSYEQYF	TGTGCCAGCTCATCATCCTACGAGCAGTACTTC